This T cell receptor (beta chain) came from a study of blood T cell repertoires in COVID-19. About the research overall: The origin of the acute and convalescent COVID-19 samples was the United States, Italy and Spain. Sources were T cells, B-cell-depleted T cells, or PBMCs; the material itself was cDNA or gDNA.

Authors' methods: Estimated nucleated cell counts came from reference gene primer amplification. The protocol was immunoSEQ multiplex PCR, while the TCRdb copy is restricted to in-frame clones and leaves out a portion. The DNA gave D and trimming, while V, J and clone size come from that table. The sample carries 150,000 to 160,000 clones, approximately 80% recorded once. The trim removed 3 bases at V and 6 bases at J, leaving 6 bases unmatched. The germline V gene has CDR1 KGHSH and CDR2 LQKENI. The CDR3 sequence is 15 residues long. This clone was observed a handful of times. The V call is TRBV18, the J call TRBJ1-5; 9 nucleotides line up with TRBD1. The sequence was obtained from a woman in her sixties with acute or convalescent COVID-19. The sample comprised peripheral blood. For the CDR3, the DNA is TGTGCCAGCTCACCTAGGACAGGGGAAGGTCAGCCCCAGCATTTT. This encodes CASSPRTGEGQPQHF. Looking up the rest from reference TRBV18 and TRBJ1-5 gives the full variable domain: NAGVMQNPRHLVRRRGQEARLRCSPMKGHSHVYWYRQLPEEGLKFMVYLQKENIIDESGMPKERFSAEFPKEGPSILRIQQVVRGDSAAYFCASSPRTGEGQPQHFGDGTRLSIL.